This T cell receptor beta chain was obtained from a study of CD8 T cells in ankylosing spondylitis (dated by TCRdb to 2016 to 2017). For the study in its entirety: T cell receptor beta repertoires were profiled in healthy donors and ankylosing spondylitis patients so that disease-linked TCR variants could be found. The full study cohort was made up of about 24 ankylosing spondylitis patients and 95 to 130 healthy donors. Peripheral blood samples were taken, and synovial fluid was additionally collected from ankylosing spondylitis patients. Overall study outcomes, separate from this receptor: The disease-linked clones showed a CD8+ phenotype and occurred at relatively low frequencies in peripheral blood. Blood from ankylosing spondylitis patients appeared to be characterized by a TCR beta motif composed of eight highly homologous amino acid variants. The disease-linked clones were reported to be significantly enriched in matched synovial fluid samples from ankylosing spondylitis patients. Some of the motif variants had been reported before in the synovial fluid and blood of reactive arthritis patients, a finding that suggests common disease-initiation mechanisms.

Sequencing used an Illumina HiSeq 2500. TCR beta libraries were prepared by quantitative 5'-RACE with molecular barcodes. The original methods were these. A new computational method, built on a probabilistic model of VDJ rearrangement, was used to identify disease-linked TCR variants. Using fastp trimming at Q25 and MiXCR clonotype assembly, TCRdb reanalyzed the public sequencing data and kept in-frame beta chains. When rows share a CDR3 protein, they turn into one entry using the most common DNA and genes. TCRdb, not the original authors, processed these V and J calls. Recorded for this sample are 330,000 or so distinct CDR3 sequences; 7% to 9% of them occurred a single time. The top ten clonotypes cover more than 14% of the sample. With regard to this clonotype: Its antigen has not been determined. Within one base of it there is no much larger clone, and no base qualities were kept.

V was cut back by 4 bases and J by 3 bases, leaving a gap of 10 bases between them. The germline V gene (reference sequence) specifies DFQATT as CDR1 and SNEGSKA as CDR2. Including cysteine and phenylalanine, the CDR3 has 12 amino acids. Only the CDR3 part of the read is kept: 36 bases, read in frame from the first base. Input material: blood, either unsorted or a sorted T cell fraction (not recorded which). This receptor was obtained from a male donor with ankylosing spondylitis. The sequence is built from TRBV20-1 and TRBJ2-7; a confident D gene designation cannot be given. This receptor has the CDR3 CSAIAPDYEQYF. In nucleotides, the sequence is TGCAGTGCTATTGCCCCGGACTACGAGCAGTACTTC.